The sample holds many counts of the clone carrying this T cell receptor beta chain. Its antigen is unidentified. Using RNA transcripts as the source, TCR beta CDR3 regions were amplified. The HTBI primer set was used in a first-round RT-PCR of the TCR CDR3. MiXCR, run by TCRdb on the multiplex PCR reads, gives a single entry per CDR3 protein. The sample comprises about 400,000 distinct CDR3 sequences, about 14% of which are singletons, and about 18% rests with the top ten. Diagnosis relied on clinical symptoms, serum thyroxine and TRAb, thyroid ultrasound and orbital computed tomography. The data were taken from a study of T cells in Graves' hyperthyroidism and ophthalmopathy. The study's findings and limits: By a 13 V-J model, ophthalmopathy was set apart from stable hyperthyroidism. Most thyroid clonotypes that were expanded above 0.001 also turned up in blood. Ophthalmopathy was identified by the model a median approximately 6.4 months ahead of onset.

The germline CDR1 and CDR2 sequences are MNHNS and SASEGT. Trimming stripped 5 bases from V and 4 bases from J, with 15 bases between. The CDR3 is 14 residues long. The rearrangement uses TRBV6-1 and TRBJ2-7; D perhaps matches TRBD1 (5 bases). This clonotype was sampled from a woman aged 25 to 45 with Graves' ophthalmopathy. Specimen: blood. The CDR3 protein is CASSSRDTVYEQYF. The CDR3 DNA follows: TGTGCCAGCAGTTCCAGGGATACGGTTTACGAGCAGTACTTC.